This TCR beta chain was sequenced for a study of cytotoxic CD8 clonotypes in ibrutinib-treated CLL. With sequencing, the targeted depth ranged from 1 in 200,000 to 1 in 1 million T cells. Data came from immunoSEQ multiplex PCR; TCRdb stores just in-frame clones and leaves some out. Here the sample spans approximately 120,000 clones, under 90% being singletons. Frozen-stored PBMCs produced approximately 2 micrograms of genomic DNA for TCR beta libraries. Concerning this clone: Its antigen remains unknown.

Findings and caveats of the study: Circulating CD8+ T-cell counts were tracked by baseline clonality, which exceeded that of age-matched healthy donors.

Germline values: CDR1 SNHLY, CDR2 FYNNEI. This CDR3 comprises 14 residues. V was pared by 1 base and J by 2 bases, with 9 bases between. The sequencing here drew on PBMCs, taken after 24 months of ibrutinib treatment. The sequence was obtained from a human donor with chronic lymphocytic leukemia. This chain links TRBV2 with TRBJ2-7; possible D gene TRBD1, 6 bases. CDR3 in DNA: TGTGCCAGCAGTGAAGATGGGGGCCCCTACGAGCAGTACTTC. Amino acids: CASSEDGGPYEQYF.